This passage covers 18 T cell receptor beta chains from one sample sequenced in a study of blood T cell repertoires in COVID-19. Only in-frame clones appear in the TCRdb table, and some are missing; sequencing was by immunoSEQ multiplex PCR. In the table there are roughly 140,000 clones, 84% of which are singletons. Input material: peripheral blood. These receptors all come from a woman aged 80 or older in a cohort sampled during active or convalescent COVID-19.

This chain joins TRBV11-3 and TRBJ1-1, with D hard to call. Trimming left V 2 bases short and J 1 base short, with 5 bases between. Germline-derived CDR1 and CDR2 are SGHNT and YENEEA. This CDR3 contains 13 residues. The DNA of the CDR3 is TGTGCCAGCAGCTTATCAGAGAACACTGAAGCTTTCTTT. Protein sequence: CASSLSENTEAFF. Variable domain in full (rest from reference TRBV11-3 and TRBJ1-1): EAGVVQSPRYKIIEKKQPVAFWCNPISGHNTLYWYLQNLGQGPELLIRYENEEAVDDSQLPKDRFSAERLKGVDSTLKIQPAELGDSAVYLCASSLSENTEAFFGQGTRLTVV.

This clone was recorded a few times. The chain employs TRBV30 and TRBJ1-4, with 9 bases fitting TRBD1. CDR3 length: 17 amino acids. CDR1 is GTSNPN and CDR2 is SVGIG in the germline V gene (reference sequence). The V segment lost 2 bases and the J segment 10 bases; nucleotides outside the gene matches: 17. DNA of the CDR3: TGTGCCTGGAGTAACCGGGACAGGGCTTATTCGATGGGAAAACTGTTTTTT. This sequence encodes CAWSNRDRAYSMGKLFF.

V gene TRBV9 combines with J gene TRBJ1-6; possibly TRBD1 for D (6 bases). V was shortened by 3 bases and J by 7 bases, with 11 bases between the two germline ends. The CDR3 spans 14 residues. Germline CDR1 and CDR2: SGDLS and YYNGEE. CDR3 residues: CASSGTALNSPLHF. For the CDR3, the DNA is TGTGCCAGCAGCGGGACAGCCCTCAATTCACCCCTCCACTTT. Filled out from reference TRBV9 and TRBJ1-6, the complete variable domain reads DSGVTQTPKHLITATGQRVTLRCSPRSGDLSVYWYQQSLDQGLQFLIQYYNGEERAKGNILERFSAQQFPDLHSELNLSSLELGDSALYFCASSGTALNSPLHFGNGTRLTVT.

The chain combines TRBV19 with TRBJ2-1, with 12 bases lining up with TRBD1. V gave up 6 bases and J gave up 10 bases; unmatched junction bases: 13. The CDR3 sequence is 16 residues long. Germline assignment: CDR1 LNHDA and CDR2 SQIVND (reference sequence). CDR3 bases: TGTGCCAGTAGCCCCGGGACAGGGGGCGCTGGGGTCGAGCAGTTCTTC. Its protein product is CASSPGTGGAGVEQFF.

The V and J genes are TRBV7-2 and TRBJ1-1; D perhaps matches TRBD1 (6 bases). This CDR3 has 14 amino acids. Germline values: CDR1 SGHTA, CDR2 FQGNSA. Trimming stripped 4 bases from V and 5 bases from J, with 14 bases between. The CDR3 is CASSSRGGWTEAFF. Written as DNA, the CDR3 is TGTGCCAGCAGCTCCCGCGGGGGCTGGACTGAAGCTTTCTTT.

The CDR3 here is CASSIDRGAGELFF. CDR3 coding DNA: TGTGCCAGTAGTATAGACAGGGGGGCCGGGGAGCTGTTTTTT. The V call is TRBV19, the J call TRBJ2-2, with D maybe TRBD1 (7 bases). CDR1 is LNHDA, CDR2 SQIVND, per germline (reference sequence). Deletions cut 0 bases from V and 6 bases from J, with 8 bases between. The CDR3 extends over 14 amino acids. Filled out from reference TRBV19 and TRBJ2-2, the complete variable domain reads DGGITQSPKYLFRKEGQNVTLSCEQNLNHDAMYWYRQDPGQGLRLIYYSQIVNDFQKGDIAEGYSVSREKKESFPLTVTSAQKNPTAFYLCASSIDRGAGELFFGEGSRLTVL.

CDR3 DNA sequence: TGTGCCAGTAGTATTCAGGGAATATCAGTAGAGACCCAGTACTTC. Translated, it gives CASSIQGISVETQYF. V and J are TRBV19 and TRBJ2-5; weak D call: TRBD1 (5 bases). CDR1 and CDR2 from the germline V gene are LNHDA and SQIVND (reference sequence). Trimming took 3 bases from V and 4 from J, leaving 15 bases between them. The CDR3 loop spans 15 amino acids.

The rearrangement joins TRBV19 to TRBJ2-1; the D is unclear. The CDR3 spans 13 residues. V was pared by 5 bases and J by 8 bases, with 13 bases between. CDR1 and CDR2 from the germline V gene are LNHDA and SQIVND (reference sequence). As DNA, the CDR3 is TGTGCCAGTAGTCTACCCTTTTTGCATGAGCAGTTCTTC. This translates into CASSLPFLHEQFF.

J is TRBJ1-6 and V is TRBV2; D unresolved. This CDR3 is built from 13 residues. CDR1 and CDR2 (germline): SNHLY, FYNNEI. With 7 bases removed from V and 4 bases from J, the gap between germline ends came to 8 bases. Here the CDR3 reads CASIKTYNSPLHF. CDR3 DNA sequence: TGTGCCAGCATAAAAACTTATAATTCACCCCTCCACTTT. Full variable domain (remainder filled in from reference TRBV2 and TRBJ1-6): EPEVTQTPSHQVTQMGQEVILRCVPISNHLYFYWYRQILGQKVEFLVSFYNNEISEKSEIFDDQFSVERPDGSNFTLKIRSTKLEDSAMYFCASIKTYNSPLHFGNGTRLTVT.

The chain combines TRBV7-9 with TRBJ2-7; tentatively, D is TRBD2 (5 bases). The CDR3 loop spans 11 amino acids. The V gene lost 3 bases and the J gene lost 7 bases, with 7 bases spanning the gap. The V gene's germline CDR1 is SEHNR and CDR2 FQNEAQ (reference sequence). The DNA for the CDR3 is TGTGCCAGCAGCTTTGACTATGAGCAGTACTTC. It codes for CASSFDYEQYF.

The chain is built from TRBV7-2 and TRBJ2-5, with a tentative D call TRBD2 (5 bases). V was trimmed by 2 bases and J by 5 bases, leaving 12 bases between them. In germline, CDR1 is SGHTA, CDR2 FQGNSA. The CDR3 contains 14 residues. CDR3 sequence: CASSLMGLAETQYF. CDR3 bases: TGTGCCAGCAGCTTAATGGGGTTAGCGGAGACCCAGTACTTC.

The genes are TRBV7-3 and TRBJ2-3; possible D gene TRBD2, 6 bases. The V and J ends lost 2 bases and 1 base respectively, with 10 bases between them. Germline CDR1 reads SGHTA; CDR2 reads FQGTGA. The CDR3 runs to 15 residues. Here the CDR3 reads CASSLEASGTDTQYF. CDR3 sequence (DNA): TGTGCCAGCAGCTTAGAAGCTAGCGGCACAGATACGCAGTATTTT. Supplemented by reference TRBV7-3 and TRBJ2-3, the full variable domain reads GAGVSQTPSNKVTEKGKYVELRCDPISGHTALYWYRQSLGQGPEFLIYFQGTGAADDSGLPNDRFFAVRPEGSVSTLKIQRTERGDSAVYLCASSLEASGTDTQYFGPGTRLTVL.

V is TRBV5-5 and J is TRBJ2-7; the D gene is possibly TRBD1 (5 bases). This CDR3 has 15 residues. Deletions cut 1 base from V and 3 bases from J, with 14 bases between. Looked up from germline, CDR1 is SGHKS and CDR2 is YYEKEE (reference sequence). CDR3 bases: TGTGCCAGCAGCTTGCAGGGCCCCCCCGTCTACGAGCAGTACTTC. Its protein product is CASSLQGPPVYEQYF. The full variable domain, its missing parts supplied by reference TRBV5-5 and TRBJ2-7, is DAGVTQSPTHLIKTRGQQVTLRCSPISGHKSVSWYQQVLGQGPQFIFQYYEKEERGRGNFPDRFSARQFPNYSSELNVNALLLGDSALYLCASSLQGPPVYEQYFGPGTRLTVT.

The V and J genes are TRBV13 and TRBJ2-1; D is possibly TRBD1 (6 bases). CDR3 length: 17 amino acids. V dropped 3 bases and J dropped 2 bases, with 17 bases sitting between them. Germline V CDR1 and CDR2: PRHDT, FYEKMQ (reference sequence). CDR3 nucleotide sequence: TGTGCCAGCAGCTTGGGGTTGAGGACAGCTACCTACAATGAGCAGTTCTTC. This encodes CASSLGLRTATYNEQFF.

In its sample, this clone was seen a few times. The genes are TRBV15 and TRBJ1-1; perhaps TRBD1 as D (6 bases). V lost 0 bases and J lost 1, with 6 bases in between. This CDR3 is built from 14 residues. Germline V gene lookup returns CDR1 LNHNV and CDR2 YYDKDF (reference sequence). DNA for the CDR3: TGTGCCACCAGCAGAGACAGGGGGAACACTGAAGCTTTCTTT. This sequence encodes CATSRDRGNTEAFF.

CDR3 protein: CASSPRGGNSNTEAFF. CDR3 bases: TGCGCCAGCAGCCCAAGGGGGGGAAATTCGAACACTGAAGCTTTCTTT. The J gene is TRBJ1-1, the V gene TRBV5-1, with D perhaps matching TRBD1 (6 bases). Germline V gives CDR1 SGHRS, CDR2 YFSETQ. Between the trimmed V and J ends, which lost 4 bases and 1 base, there was a span of 17 bases. This CDR3 spans 16 amino acids. The complete variable domain, with remaining parts taken from reference TRBV5-1 and TRBJ1-1, reads KAGVTQTPRYLIKTRGQQVTLSCSPISGHRSVSWYQQTPGQGLQFLFEYFSETQRNKGNFPGRFSGRQFSNSRSEMNVSTLELGDSALYLCASSPRGGNSNTEAFFGQGTRLTVV.

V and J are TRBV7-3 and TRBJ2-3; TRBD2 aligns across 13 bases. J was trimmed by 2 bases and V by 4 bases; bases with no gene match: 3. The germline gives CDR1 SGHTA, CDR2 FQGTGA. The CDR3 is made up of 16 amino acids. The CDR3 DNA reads TGTGCCAGCAGCTCGGGACTAGCGGGGCTCACAGATACGCAGTATTTT. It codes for CASSSGLAGLTDTQYF.

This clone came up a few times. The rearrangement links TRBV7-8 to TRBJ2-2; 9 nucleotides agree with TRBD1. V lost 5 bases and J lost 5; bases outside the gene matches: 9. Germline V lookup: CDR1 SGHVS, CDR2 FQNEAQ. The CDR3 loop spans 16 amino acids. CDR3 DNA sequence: TGTGCCAGCAGCCCTTACTCCGGGACAGGGACCGGGGAGCTGTTTTTT. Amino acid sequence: CASSPYSGTGTGELFF.